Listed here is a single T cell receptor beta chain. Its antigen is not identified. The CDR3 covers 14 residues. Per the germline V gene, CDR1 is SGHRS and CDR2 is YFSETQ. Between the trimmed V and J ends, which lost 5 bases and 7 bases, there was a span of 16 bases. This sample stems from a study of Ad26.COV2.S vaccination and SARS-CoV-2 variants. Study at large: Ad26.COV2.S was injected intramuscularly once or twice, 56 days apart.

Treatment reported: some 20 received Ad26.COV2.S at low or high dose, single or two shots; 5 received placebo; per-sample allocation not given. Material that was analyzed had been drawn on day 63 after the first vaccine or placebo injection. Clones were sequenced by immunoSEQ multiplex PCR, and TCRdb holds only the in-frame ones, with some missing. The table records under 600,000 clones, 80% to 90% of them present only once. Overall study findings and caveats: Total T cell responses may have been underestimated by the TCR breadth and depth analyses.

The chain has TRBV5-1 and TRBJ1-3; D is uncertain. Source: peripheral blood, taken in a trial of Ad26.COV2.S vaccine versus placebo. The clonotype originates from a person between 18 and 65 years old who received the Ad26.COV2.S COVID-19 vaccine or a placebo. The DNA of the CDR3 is TGCGCCAGCAGAAAGACCGTTACCGGGAACACCATATATTTT. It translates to CASRKTVTGNTIYF.